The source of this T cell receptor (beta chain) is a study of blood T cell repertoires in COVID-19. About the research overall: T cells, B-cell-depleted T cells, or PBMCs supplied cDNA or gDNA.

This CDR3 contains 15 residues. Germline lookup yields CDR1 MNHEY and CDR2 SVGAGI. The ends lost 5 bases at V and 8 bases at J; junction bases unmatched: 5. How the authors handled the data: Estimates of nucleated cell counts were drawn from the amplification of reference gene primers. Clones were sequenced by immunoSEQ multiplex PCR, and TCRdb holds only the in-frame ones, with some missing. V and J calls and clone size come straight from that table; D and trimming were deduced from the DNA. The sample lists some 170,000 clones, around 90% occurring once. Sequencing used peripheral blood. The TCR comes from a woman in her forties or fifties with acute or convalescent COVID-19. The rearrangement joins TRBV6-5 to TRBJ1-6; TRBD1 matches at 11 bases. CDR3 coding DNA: TGTGCCAGCAGTCCTGGGACAGGGGGAGATTCACCCCTCCACTTT. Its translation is CASSPGTGGDSPLHF.